These T cell receptor beta chains were read from a single sample in a study of early T cells in non-severe SARS-CoV-2 infection. TCRdb used MiXCR to reprocess the 5' RACE reads, holding one entry per CDR3 protein. The profile shows around 61,000 distinct CDR3 sequences, 10% to 13% of them singletons. The sequenced sample consisted of whole blood. The receptors were gathered from an adult who was a healthcare worker with PCR-confirmed SARS-CoV-2 infection or an uninfected control (not recorded which). CDR3s include the opening cysteine and the closing phenylalanine or tryptophan. A D gene is named only where the DNA matches it firmly. Not all rows give a size; the values are once, few, many and, for expanded clones, a class.

d_call	v_call	clone_size	j_call	cdr3_aa	cdr3_nt
.	TRBV5-1	many	TRBJ1-2	CASRREDGYGYTF	TGCGCCAGCCGAAGGGAGGATGGCTATGGCTACACCTTC
.	TRBV29-1	many	TRBJ1-2	CSVESPNYGYTF	TGCAGCGTGGAATCTCCAAATTATGGCTACACCTTC
TRBD1	TRBV6-6	many	TRBJ1-4	CASSYLGTAEEKLFF	TGTGCCAGCAGTTATTTAGGGACAGCGGAGGAAAAACTGTTTTTT
.	TRBV7-3	many	TRBJ1-1	CASSLERQGTEAFF	TGTGCCAGCAGCCTAGAAAGGCAGGGCACTGAAGCTTTCTTT
.	TRBV20-1	few	TRBJ1-4	CSARDPRDDEKLFF	TGCAGTGCTAGAGACCCCCGGGACGATGAAAAACTGTTTTTT
TRBD2	TRBV7-8	.	TRBJ2-1	CASSLGMGLRIRAYNEQFF	TGTGCCAGCAGCTTAGGTATGGGACTACGGATTAGAGCCTACAATGAGCAGTTCTTC
.	TRBV7-2	many	TRBJ1-3	CASSHPGNTIYF	TGTGCCAGCAGCCATCCGGGAAACACCATATATTTT
.	TRBV7-3	many	TRBJ1-5	CASSPGPLSPQHF	TGTGCCAGCAGCCCGGGCCCCTTGTCGCCCCAGCATTTT
.	TRBV6-1	many	TRBJ2-2	CASRLPGTYTGELFF	TGTGCCAGCAGACTTCCCGGGACATACACCGGGGAGCTGTTTTTT
.	TRBV20-1	many	TRBJ2-4	CSAVPGGAKNIQYF	TGCAGTGCTGTTCCCGGGGGAGCCAAAAACATTCAGTACTTC
.	TRBV7-2	many	TRBJ1-4	CASSFRVGPTNEKLFF	TGTGCCAGCAGCTTTAGGGTCGGACCAACTAATGAAAAACTGTTTTTT
.	TRBV5-1	.	TRBJ2-1	CASSLAWARGIDEQFF	TGCGCCAGCAGCTTGGCCTGGGCTAGGGGGATCGATGAGCAGTTCTTC
.	TRBV20-1	many	TRBJ1-5	CSARRDSNQPQHF	TGCAGTGCTAGAAGGGACAGCAATCAGCCCCAGCATTTT
.	TRBV19	many	TRBJ1-5	CASRDISNQPQHF	TGTGCCAGCCGGGACATTAGCAATCAGCCCCAGCATTTT
.	TRBV18	many	TRBJ2-1	CASSPRGAEQFF	TGTGCCAGCTCACCCAGGGGTGCTGAGCAGTTCTTC
.	TRBV27	many	TRBJ1-6	CASRARDTGYNSPLHF	TGTGCCAGCAGAGCCCGGGACACCGGCTATAATTCACCCCTCCACTTT
TRBD1	TRBV7-9	.	TRBJ1-2	CASVRDRDYGYTF	TGTGCCAGCGTCCGGGACAGGGACTATGGCTACACCTTC
TRBD1	TRBV24-1	many	TRBJ2-2	CATGRDSTNTGELFF	TGTGCCACCGGAAGGGACAGTACGAACACCGGGGAGCTGTTTTTT
TRBD2	TRBV11-1	.	TRBJ2-1	CASSLGLAGGEQFF	TGTGCCAGCAGCTTGGGACTAGCGGGAGGTGAGCAGTTCTTC
.	TRBV12-2	.	TRBJ2-7	CASRLGDQPREQYF	TGTGCAAGTCGCTTAGGGGACCAGCCACGCGAGCAGTACTTC
.	TRBV2	.	TRBJ2-1	CASSESGDEQFF	TGTGCCAGCAGTGAATCGGGAGATGAGCAGTTCTTC
TRBD2	TRBV11-2	.	TRBJ2-3	CASSLGGTSGSTDTQYF	TGTGCCAGCAGCTTAGGAGGGACTAGCGGTAGCACAGATACGCAGTATTTT
TRBD1	TRBV12-3/TRBV12-4	many	TRBJ2-5	CASSPTGIGETQYF	TGTGCCAGCAGCCCGACAGGGATTGGAGAGACCCAGTACTTC
TRBD1	TRBV6-2/TRBV6-3	many	TRBJ1-5	CASTLQGDQPQHF	TGTGCCAGCACCTTACAGGGGGATCAGCCCCAGCATTTT
.	TRBV5-1	many	TRBJ1-1	CASSLSALTSPEAFF	TGCGCCAGCAGCTTGAGCGCCTTGACGTCGCCTGAAGCTTTCTTT
TRBD2	TRBV19	many	TRBJ2-1	CASSVGRGKDEQFF	TGTGCCAGTAGTGTCGGGAGGGGTAAAGATGAGCAGTTCTTC
.	TRBV21-1	many	TRBJ1-5	CASSKPTGGGLSNQPQHF	TGTGCCAGCAGCAAACCCACAGGAGGGGGGCTTAGCAATCAGCCCCAGCATTTT
TRBD2	TRBV6-5	many	TRBJ2-7	CASSRSGMGGYEQYF	TGTGCCAGCAGCCGGAGCGGGATGGGGGGCTACGAGCAGTACTTC
TRBD2	TRBV7-9	many	TRBJ2-1	CASSKPSGSEQFF	TGTGCCAGCAGCAAACCGAGCGGGAGTGAGCAGTTCTTC
TRBD1	TRBV20-1	.	TRBJ2-7	CSVPGQGPYEQYF	TGCAGTGTTCCGGGACAGGGACCCTACGAGCAGTACTTC
TRBD1	TRBV7-2	many	TRBJ1-2	CASSKGQVLGYTF	TGTGCCAGCAGCAAAGGACAGGTTTTAGGCTACACCTTC
.	TRBV29-1	.	TRBJ2-1	CSVEGGVRFF	TGCAGCGTTGAAGGGGGTGTACGGTTCTTC
TRBD1	TRBV4-3	few	TRBJ2-7	CASSQEGTGRAYEQYF	TGCGCCAGCAGCCAAGAGGGGACAGGGCGGGCCTACGAGCAGTACTTC
.	TRBV7-6	.	TRBJ2-7	CASSLGDISYEQYF	TGTGCCAGCAGCTTAGGAGACATATCCTACGAGCAGTACTTC
TRBD2	TRBV6-5	few	TRBJ2-7	CASSYSGTSGSAEQYF	TGTGCCAGCAGTTACTCGGGGACTAGCGGGAGCGCCGAGCAGTACTTC
.	TRBV7-2	few	TRBJ2-5	CASSRDHRGTQYF	TGTGCCAGCAGTAGGGATCACCGAGGGACCCAGTACTTC
.	TRBV29-1	many	TRBJ1-5	CSVGPGASNQPQHF	TGCAGCGTTGGACCAGGGGCTAGCAATCAGCCCCAGCATTTT
.	TRBV12-3/TRBV12-4	few	TRBJ1-1	CASSPARAYGINTEAFF	TGTGCCAGCAGCCCCGCCAGGGCTTACGGAATTAACACTGAAGCTTTCTTT
.	TRBV7-8	.	TRBJ2-5	CASSLDEVLETQYF	TGTGCCAGCAGCTTAGATGAGGTCCTTGAGACCCAGTACTTC